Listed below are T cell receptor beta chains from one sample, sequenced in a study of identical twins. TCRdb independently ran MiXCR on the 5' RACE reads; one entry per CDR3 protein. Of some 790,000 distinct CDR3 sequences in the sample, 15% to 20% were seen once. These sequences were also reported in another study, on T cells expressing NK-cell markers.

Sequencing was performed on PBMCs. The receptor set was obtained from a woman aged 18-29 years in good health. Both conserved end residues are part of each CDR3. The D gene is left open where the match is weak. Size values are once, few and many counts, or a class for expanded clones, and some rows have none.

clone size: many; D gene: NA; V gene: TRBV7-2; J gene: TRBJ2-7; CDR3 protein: CASSYRASYEQYF; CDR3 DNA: TGTGCCAGCAGCTACAGGGCCTCCTACGAGCAGTACTTC
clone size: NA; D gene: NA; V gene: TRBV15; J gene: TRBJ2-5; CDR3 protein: CATSRDWPNRQETQYF; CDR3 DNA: TGTGCCACCAGCAGAGATTGGCCCAACAGGCAAGAGACCCAGTACTTC
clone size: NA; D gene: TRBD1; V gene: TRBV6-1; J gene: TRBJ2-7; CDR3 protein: CASRQDRDRVYYEQYF; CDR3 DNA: TGTGCCAGCAGACAAGACCGGGACAGGGTATACTACGAGCAGTACTTC
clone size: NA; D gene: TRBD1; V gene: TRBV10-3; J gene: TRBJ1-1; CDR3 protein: CAIRGTGTDTEAFF; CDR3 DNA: TGTGCCATCAGGGGGACAGGGACGGACACTGAAGCTTTCTTT
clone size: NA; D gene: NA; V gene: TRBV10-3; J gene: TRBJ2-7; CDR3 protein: CAISENFYEQYF; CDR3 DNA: TGTGCCATCAGTGAGAACTTCTACGAGCAGTACTTC
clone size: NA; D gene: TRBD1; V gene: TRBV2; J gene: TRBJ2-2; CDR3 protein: CASSDFTGGIGPGELFF; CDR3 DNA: TGTGCCAGCAGTGATTTTACAGGGGGTATAGGACCCGGGGAGCTGTTTTTT
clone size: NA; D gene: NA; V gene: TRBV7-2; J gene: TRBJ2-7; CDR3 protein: CASSLSTGATYEQYF; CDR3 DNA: TGTGCCAGCAGCCTATCGACAGGTGCTACCTACGAGCAGTACTTC
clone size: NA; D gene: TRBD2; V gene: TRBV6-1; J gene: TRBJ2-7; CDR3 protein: CATELAGGIYEQYF; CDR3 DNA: TGTGCCACCGAACTAGCGGGGGGCATCTACGAGCAGTACTTC
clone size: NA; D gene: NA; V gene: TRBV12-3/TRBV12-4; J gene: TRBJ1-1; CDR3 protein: CASSLSGSEAFF; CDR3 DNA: TGTGCCAGCAGTTTGTCAGGGTCCGAAGCTTTCTTT
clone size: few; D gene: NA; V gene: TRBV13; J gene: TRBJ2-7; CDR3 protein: CASSFSTESVYEQYF; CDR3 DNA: TGTGCCAGCAGCTTCTCTACCGAAAGCGTCTACGAGCAGTACTTC
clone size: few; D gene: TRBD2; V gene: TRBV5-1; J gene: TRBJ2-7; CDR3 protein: CASGHTGGAYEQYF; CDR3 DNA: TGCGCCAGCGGCCATACCGGGGGGGCTTACGAGCAGTACTTC
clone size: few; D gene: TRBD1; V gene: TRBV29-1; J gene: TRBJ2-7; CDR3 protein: CSVEDFGTGGFEQYF; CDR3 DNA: TGCAGCGTTGAAGATTTCGGGACAGGGGGTTTCGAGCAGTACTTC
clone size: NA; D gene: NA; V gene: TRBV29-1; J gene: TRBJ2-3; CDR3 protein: CSVEDPRGTDTQYF; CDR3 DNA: TGCAGCGTTGAAGATCCAAGGGGCACAGATACGCAGTATTTT
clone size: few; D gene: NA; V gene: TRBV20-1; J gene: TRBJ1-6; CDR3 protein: CSARSGGMSSYNSPLHF; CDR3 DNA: TGCAGTGCTAGATCGGGGGGAATGAGCTCCTATAATTCACCCCTCCACTTT
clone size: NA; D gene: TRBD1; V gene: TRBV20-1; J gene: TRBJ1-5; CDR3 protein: CSANLQGRPQHF; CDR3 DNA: TGCAGTGCTAATCTACAGGGGCGGCCCCAGCATTTT
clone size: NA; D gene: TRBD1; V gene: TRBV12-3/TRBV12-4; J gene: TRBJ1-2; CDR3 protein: CASREGQANYGYTF; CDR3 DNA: TGTGCCAGCAGGGAAGGACAGGCGAACTATGGCTACACCTTC
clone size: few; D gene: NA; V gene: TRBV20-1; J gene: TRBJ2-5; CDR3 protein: CSARKSGEETQYF; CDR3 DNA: TGCAGTGCTAGGAAAAGCGGTGAAGAGACCCAGTACTTC
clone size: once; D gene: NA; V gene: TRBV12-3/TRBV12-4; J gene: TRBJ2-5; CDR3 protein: CASSLLRVGTRYF; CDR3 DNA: TGTGCCAGCAGTTTGCTCCGGGTCGGGACCCGGTACTTC
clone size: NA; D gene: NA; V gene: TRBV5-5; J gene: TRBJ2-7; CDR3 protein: CASSLGPNGEQYF; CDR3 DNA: TGTGCCAGCAGCCTGGGACCGAACGGGGAGCAGTACTTC
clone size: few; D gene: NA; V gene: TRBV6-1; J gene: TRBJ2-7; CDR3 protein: CASVSFEQYF; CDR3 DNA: TGTGCCAGCGTGTCCTTCGAGCAGTACTTC
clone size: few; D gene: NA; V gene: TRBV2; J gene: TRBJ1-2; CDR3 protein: CASVWEQGYGYTF; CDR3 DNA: TGTGCCAGCGTCTGGGAACAGGGCTATGGCTACACCTTC
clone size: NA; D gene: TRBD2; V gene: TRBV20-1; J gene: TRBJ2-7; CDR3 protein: CSARDPLAGGLSSYEQYF; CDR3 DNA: TGCAGTGCTAGAGATCCGCTAGCGGGAGGACTTAGCTCCTACGAGCAGTACTTC
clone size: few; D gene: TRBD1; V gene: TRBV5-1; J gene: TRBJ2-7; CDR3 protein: CASSKGQLVYEQYF; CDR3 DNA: TGCGCCAGCAGCAAGGGACAGCTGGTGTACGAGCAGTACTTC
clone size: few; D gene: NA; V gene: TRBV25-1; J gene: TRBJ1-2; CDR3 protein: CASSEYSSGRYGYTF; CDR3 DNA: TGTGCCAGCAGTGAATATTCTTCGGGGCGCTATGGCTACACCTTC
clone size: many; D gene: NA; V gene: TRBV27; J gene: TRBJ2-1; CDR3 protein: CASRQGSYNEQFF; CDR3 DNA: TGTGCCAGCAGACAGGGTTCCTACAATGAGCAGTTCTTC
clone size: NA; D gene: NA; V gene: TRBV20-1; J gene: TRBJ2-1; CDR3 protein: CSASVSPRHHRARFDEQFF; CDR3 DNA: TGCAGTGCTAGCGTGAGTCCGAGGCACCACCGGGCTCGATTCGATGAGCAGTTCTTC
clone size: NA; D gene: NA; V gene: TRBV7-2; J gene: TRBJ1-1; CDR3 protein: CASSLGGGGNTEAFF; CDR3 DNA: TGTGCCAGCAGCTTAGGAGGAGGGGGAAACACTGAAGCTTTCTTT
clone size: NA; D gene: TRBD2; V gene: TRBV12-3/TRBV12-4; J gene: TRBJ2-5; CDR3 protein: CASSSLGTSGAGETQYF; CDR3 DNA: TGTGCCAGCAGTTCTCTCGGGACTAGCGGGGCCGGGGAGACCCAGTACTTC
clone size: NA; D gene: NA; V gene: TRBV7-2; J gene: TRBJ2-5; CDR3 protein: CASSRSGAKETQYF; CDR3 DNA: TGTGCCAGCAGCCGGTCCGGAGCTAAGGAGACCCAGTACTTC